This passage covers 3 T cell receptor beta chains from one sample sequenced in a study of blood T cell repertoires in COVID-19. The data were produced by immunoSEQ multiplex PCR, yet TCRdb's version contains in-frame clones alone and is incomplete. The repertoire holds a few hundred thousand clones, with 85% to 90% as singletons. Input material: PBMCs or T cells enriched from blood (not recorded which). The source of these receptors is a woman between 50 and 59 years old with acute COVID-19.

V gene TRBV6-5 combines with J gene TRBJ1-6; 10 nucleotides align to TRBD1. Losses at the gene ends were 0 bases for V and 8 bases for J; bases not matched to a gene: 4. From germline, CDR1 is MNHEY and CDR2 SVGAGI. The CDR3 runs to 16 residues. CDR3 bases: TGTGCCAGCAGTTACTCGACAGGGGGCCTGCATTCACCCCTCCACTTT. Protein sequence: CASSYSTGGLHSPLHF.

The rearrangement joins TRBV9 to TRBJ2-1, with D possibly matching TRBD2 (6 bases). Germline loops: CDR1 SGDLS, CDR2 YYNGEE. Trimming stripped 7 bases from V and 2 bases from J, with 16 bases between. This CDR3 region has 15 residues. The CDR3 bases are TGTGCCAGCGCGCCTCGGGAGAAGACCTACAATGAGCAGTTCTTC. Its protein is CASAPREKTYNEQFF.

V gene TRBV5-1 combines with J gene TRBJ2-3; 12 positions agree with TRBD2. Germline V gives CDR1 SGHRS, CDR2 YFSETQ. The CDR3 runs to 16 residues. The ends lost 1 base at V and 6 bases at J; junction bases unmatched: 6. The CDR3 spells CASSLWLAGGADTQYF. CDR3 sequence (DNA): TGCGCCAGCAGCTTGTGGCTAGCGGGAGGGGCTGATACGCAGTATTTT.